These 12 T cell receptor beta chains were all obtained from the same sample, sequenced in a study of OX40 agonist ivuxolimab in advanced cancers. TCRdb keeps only in-frame clones here, not all; method: immunoSEQ multiplex PCR. The sample lists about 160,000 clones; around 94% were seen once. The sample in question was CD4+ or CD8+ T cells sorted from blood, obtained in a trial of the OX40 agonist ivuxolimab. The receptors here all came from an adult with an advanced solid tumor such as melanoma, head and neck, liver or kidney cancer.

In DNA form, the CDR3 reads TGTGCCAGCAGCCGAGGGACAGTTTACGAGCAGTACTTC. Amino acids: CASSRGTVYEQYF. The chain combines TRBV7-2 with TRBJ2-7, with 7 bases that match TRBD1. The CDR3 is made up of 13 amino acids. The germline V gene encodes CDR1 SGHTA and CDR2 FQGNSA. V dropped 5 bases and J dropped 4; count of bases not matched to a gene: 5.

The sample holds one count of this clone. The chain carries TRBV5-1 and TRBJ2-1; no clear D. CDR3 size: 13 residues. The V end lost 6 bases, the J end lost 4 bases, and 11 bases lay between the germline ends. Germline V lookup: CDR1 SGHRS, CDR2 YFSETQ. The CDR3 loop is CASTIGQYNEQFF. The CDR3 DNA follows: TGCGCCAGCACCATTGGGCAGTACAATGAGCAGTTCTTC.

The chain has TRBV11-2 and TRBJ2-1; 7 nucleotides line up with TRBD2. The CDR3 extends over 14 amino acids. Germline assignment: CDR1 SGHAT and CDR2 FQNNGV. With V trimmed by 0 bases and J by 9 bases, 5 bases remained unmatched. The chain's CDR3 is CASSLEGRAAEQFF. The CDR3 DNA reads as TGTGCCAGCAGCTTAGAAGGGAGGGCCGCTGAGCAGTTCTTC.

This clone has only one observation. The chain joins TRBV7-3 to TRBJ2-5, with TRBD2 matching over 8 bases. This CDR3 region has 18 residues. Trimming cost V 0 bases and J 5 bases; bases outside gene matches: 14. The germline gives CDR1 SGHTA, CDR2 FQGTGA. CDR3 sequence: CASSLTSLAGTTGETQYF. The CDR3 nucleotides are TGTGCCAGCAGCTTAACGAGTCTAGCGGGTACAACGGGGGAGACCCAGTACTTC.

The rearrangement links TRBV7-9 to TRBJ2-1; 8 bases match TRBD2. Trimming took 0 bases from V and 9 from J; bases not matched to a gene: 10. This CDR3 region has 16 residues. Germline loops: CDR1 SEHNR, CDR2 FQNEAQ (reference sequence). The CDR3 region has the DNA TGTGCCAGCAGCTTAGCGATAAGCGGGAGTAACAGTGAGCAGTTCTTC. Its translation: CASSLAISGSNSEQFF.

The chain uses TRBV28 and TRBJ2-7; D might be TRBD1 (6 bases). Germline V gene lookup returns CDR1 MDHEN and CDR2 SYDVKM. The CDR3 consists of 15 residues. Trimming removed 2 bases from V and 4 bases from J, with 15 bases in between. CDR3 loop: CASSLGAERGYEQYF. The CDR3 bases are TGTGCCAGCAGTTTAGGGGCGGAGAGGGGGTACGAGCAGTACTTC.

This chain uses TRBV15 with TRBJ2-4; 9 bases are shared with TRBD2. The V gene's germline CDR1 is LNHNV and CDR2 YYDKDF (reference sequence). The CDR3 runs 16 residues. V shed 5 bases, J shed 1 base, and the junction held 6 bases outside the gene matches. This chain's CDR3 is CATSGGGARAKNIQYF. Written as DNA, the CDR3 is TGTGCCACCAGCGGCGGGGGGGCCCGGGCCAAAAACATTCAGTACTTC.

The chain carries TRBV30 and TRBJ1-5; D may be TRBD1 (6 bases). The CDR3 is made up of 21 amino acids. Trimming removed 0 bases at V and 3 bases at J, with 30 bases between. Germline CDR1 reads GTSNPN; CDR2 reads SVGIG (reference sequence). The DNA of the CDR3 is TGTGCCTGGAGTGTACGATTATGGGGGCCGTGGGTCGGTCTTATCAATCAGCCCCAGCATTTT. It encodes CAWSVRLWGPWVGLINQPQHF.

As regards this clone: This sample also contains other DNA sequences that code for the same CDR3. The chain uses TRBV18 and TRBJ2-7, with no clear D. Trimming shortened V by 0 bases and J by 4 bases, and 7 bases separated the two germline ends. CDR3 length: 13 residues. Germline V gives CDR1 KGHSH, CDR2 LQKENI. Here the CDR3 reads CASSPPGGYEQYF. CDR3 coding DNA: TGTGCCAGCTCACCACCCGGTGGGTACGAGCAGTACTTC.

The chain employs TRBV23-1 and TRBJ2-2; TRBD1 aligns across 8 bases. TRBV23-1 is an open reading frame, and its role is uncertain. The V and J ends lost 3 bases and 3 bases, in that order; junction bases with no gene match: 6. The CDR3 is 16 residues long. In nucleotides, the CDR3 is TGCGCCAGCAGTCACCCTATGGACAGGGACACCGGGGAGCTGTTTTTT. This sequence encodes CASSHPMDRDTGELFF.

This clone was detected once. The chain is built from TRBV28 and TRBJ1-1; TRBD1 matches at 9 bases. Germline assignment: CDR1 MDHEN and CDR2 SYDVKM. V trimming: 4 bases; J trimming: 6 bases; junction bases outside the gene matches: 12. This CDR3 has 16 amino acids. In DNA, the CDR3 is TGTGCCAGCAGTTCTTACCTCGGACAGGGGCGGTCTGAAGCTTTCTTT. As protein: CASSSYLGQGRSEAFF.

The chain joins TRBV5-4 to TRBJ2-2; no clear D gene. V lost 4 bases and J lost 6, with 4 bases in between. This CDR3 comprises 11 residues. CDR1 SGHNT and CDR2 YYREEE come from the germline V gene (reference sequence). The CDR3 DNA is TGTGCCAGCAGCAGGTCCGGGGAGCTGTTTTTT. Translated: CASSRSGELFF.